The 5 T cell receptor beta chains listed next were all sequenced from one sample in a study of blood T cells in healthy people across ages. For the second PCR, which ran for roughly 7 to 11 cycles, a sample-barcoded 5' primer and a J-beta primer mix were used. TCRdb fed the 5' RACE reads into MiXCR, producing one record per CDR3 protein. Of roughly 1,700,000 distinct CDR3 sequences listed, approximately 30% are singletons. Sequencing was performed on blood. Receptors were obtained from a woman between 25 and 40 years old in good health.

The chain uses TRBV28 and TRBJ1-5; D not certain. Germline V gene sequence: CDR1 MDHEN, CDR2 SYDVKM. Trimming shortened V by 6 bases and J by 7 bases, and 10 bases separated the two germline ends. The CDR3 runs to 12 residues. CDR3 sequence: CASSLFRQPQHF. CDR3 bases: TGTGCCAGCAGCCTATTTAGGCAGCCCCAGCATTTT.

The gene calls are TRBV20-1 and TRBJ2-5; D not certain. The J call may be mistaken, given a closer DNA end match to TRBJ2-7. The CDR3 covers 13 residues. The germline V gene has CDR1 DFQATT and CDR2 SNEGSKA (reference sequence). In DNA form, the CDR3 reads TGCAGTGCTAGGTACCACACGACCTGCGAGCAGTACTTC. This encodes CSARYHTTCEQYF.

The table lists this clonotype with a count of one. V gene TRBV20-1 combines with J gene TRBJ2-1; 12 bases are shared with TRBD2. The junction had 7 bases not matched to a gene; V was cut back by 5 bases and J by 5 bases. CDR3 length: 15 amino acids. Germline CDR1 and CDR2: DFQATT and SNEGSKA (reference sequence). The CDR3 nucleotides are TGCAGTGCTCCCCGGAGGACTAGCGGGGACAATGAGCAGTTCTTC. Its protein product is CSAPRRTSGDNEQFF.

The rearrangement uses TRBV21-1 and TRBJ1-1. TRBV21-1 is a listed pseudogene. The CDR3 is 16 amino acids. CDR3: CASSQQGLWMNTEAFF. The CDR3 region has the DNA TGTGCCAGCAGCCAACAGGGGCTTTGGATGAACACTGAAGCTTTCTTT.

The chain has TRBV7-6 and TRBJ2-2; tentatively, D is TRBD1 (6 bases). The CDR3 loop spans 15 amino acids. Trimming took off 5 bases at V and 6 bases at J, with 16 bases between the two ends. Germline V lookup: CDR1 SGHVS, CDR2 FNYEAQ. CDR3 in DNA: TGTGCCAGCAGCCCCATGCAGGGGAGCGCCGGGGAGCTGTTTTTT. It specifies CASSPMQGSAGELFF.